The clone carrying this T cell receptor beta chain was detected once. CDR1 is SEHNR, CDR2 FQNEAQ, per germline (reference sequence). Trimming took 5 bases from V and 6 from J; bases not matched to a gene: 6. CDR3 size: 13 residues. Per the authors' pipeline: The authors estimated nucleated cell counts from reference gene primer amplification. Sequenced by immunoSEQ multiplex PCR; TCRdb stores in-frame clones only, minus some. That table is the source of V, J and clone size, and D and trimming were worked out from the DNA. This sample yields about 260,000 clones, of which 75% to 90% are seen a single time; 10% belongs to the top ten. The data were obtained in a study of blood T cell repertoires in COVID-19. In the study overall: There were acute and convalescent COVID-19 samples, and they came from the United States, Italy and Spain.

What was sequenced was peripheral blood. The chain is built from TRBV7-9 and TRBJ2-7; 8 bases map to TRBD1. This sequence originates from a woman aged 70-85 years with COVID-19, enrolled during active disease. The CDR3 here is CASSQSDRGEQYF. The CDR3 DNA reads as TGTGCCAGCAGCCAATCCGACAGGGGCGAGCAGTACTTC.